This T cell receptor (beta chain) was identified in a study of Ad26.COV2.S vaccination and SARS-CoV-2 variants (dated by TCRdb to about 2021). Regarding the complete study: Vaccine-arm donors were drawn from COV1001, a multicentre, randomized, double-blind, placebo-controlled phase I-IIa trial of Ad26.COV2.S in healthy adults. Ad26.COV2.S was given intramuscularly at 5x10^10 or 1x10^11 viral particles, as a single shot or as two shots 56 days apart. The specificity and breadth of SARS-CoV-2-reactive T cell receptors after Ad26.COV2.S vaccination were assessed by TCRbeta repertoire sequencing. A total of around 32 samples were included in the TCR-sequenced set, comprising around 19 Ad26.COV2.S vaccine recipients, 5 placebo recipients and 8 SARS-CoV-2 convalescent individuals. Trial participants were randomized into five groups of five: low-dose or high-dose Ad26.COV2.S given once or twice, or placebo on both occasions. Investigators did not know the trial group allocation while performing experiments and assessing outcomes.

Concerning this clone itself: Its antigen is not yet known. The record has no base qualities; no much larger clone is one base away.

The CDR3 contains 17 residues, cysteine and phenylalanine counted. Just the 51-base CDR3 DNA is kept, in frame starting at base 1. Looking up the germline V gene (reference sequence) yields CDR1 LNHDA and CDR2 SQIVND. V gives up 3 bases and J gives up 3 bases, and the segment between their germline ends measures 18 bases. Beyond this particular receptor, the publication reports: Compared with placebo recipients, Ad26.COV2.S recipients showed higher spike-specific TCR breadth (P = 0.0014). Substantial breadth of spike-specific CD8+ and CD4+ T cell responses was reported after vaccination. It was noted by the authors that total T cell responses may have been underestimated by the TCR breadth and depth analyses. The study was not powered to compare responses between vaccine doses or regimens. Vaccine and placebo recipients had comparable non-spike TCR breadth, which fits with the vaccine containing only spike.

The treatment or condition label, as the study defines it: about 20 received Ad26.COV2.S at low or high dose, single or two shots; 5 received placebo; per-sample allocation not given. For vaccine and placebo recipients, repertoires were sequenced using samples collected on day 63 after the first injection. Between 29 July and 7 August 2020, Cohort 1b enrolled 25 adults aged 18-55 years at one site in Boston, USA. Ad26.COV2.S consisted of a replication-incompetent adenovirus type 26 vector by which a prefusion-stabilized SARS-CoV-2 spike protein from the original Wuhan strain was expressed. The immunoSEQ Assay was the method used to sequence TCRbeta CDR3 regions. After extraction, genomic DNA underwent amplification by bias-controlled multiplex PCR, followed by high-throughput sequencing. For the original study's pipeline: To quantify the absolute abundance of every unique TCRbeta CDR3 region, sequences were collapsed and filtered. Usable DNA was measured by amplifying reference genes present in all nucleated cells, and TCRbeta template counts were normalized to that usable DNA to estimate T cell fraction. Repertoire TCRs were annotated as SARS-CoV-2-specific when V gene, CDR3 amino acid sequence and J gene were exactly matched to a known reactive TCR set. The reference SARS-CoV-2 TCR set was obtained from MIRA and was filtered for enrichment in COVID-19-positive ImmuneCODE repertoires, whereby public or cross-reactive TCRs were removed. Drawing on the MIRA antigens, annotated TCRs were analysed further at the level of specific ORF or position within ORF. Depth was the summed frequency of annotated unique rearrangements, while breadth was defined as annotated unique rearrangements over total unique productive rearrangements. Two-sided Wilcoxon rank-sum tests were used to compare TCR breadth between groups. In its TCRdb copy, this immuneACCESS table keeps in-frame sequences only and misses some clones. Where compared with another copy, unresolved V genes explain less than half of these, and the others have no known cause. The DNA gave D and trimming, while V, J and clone size come from that table. Here the sample has nearly 400,000 clones; 89% occur a single time. About 1.9% of the sample is held by the ten biggest clonotypes.

This sequence originates from a person aged 18-65 years who received the Ad26.COV2.S COVID-19 vaccine or a placebo. The sequence links TRBV19 to TRBJ2-4; TRBD1 is a weak D gene call, 6 bases matching. This specimen was peripheral blood, taken in a trial of Ad26.COV2.S vaccine versus placebo. The DNA is TGTGCCAGTAGTATGTTCAGGGGTCAGGGGAACAAAAACATTCAGTACTTC. Translated, this gives CASSMFRGQGNKNIQYF.